The next 3 T cell receptor beta chains were all read from a single sample in a study of CD4 T cells in relation to SARS-CoV-2 and coronaviruses. Sequenced by immunoSEQ multiplex PCR; TCRdb stores in-frame clones only, minus some. The table has 12,000 or so clones, around four fifths seen once. The unexposed donors gave CD4+ T cells in about 2010-2019, prior to COVID-19. CD4+ T cells were isolated from the cells after 10 days of culture. The antigens these receptors bind are not known. Input material: CD4+ T cells from PBMCs, cultured in vitro. The receptor set was obtained from a human donor in good health.

CDR3 nucleotide sequence: TGTGCCACCAGTGAGGTTTTGAGAACAGATACGCAGTATTTT. This encodes CATSEVLRTDTQYF. The chain carries TRBV24-1 and TRBJ2-3, with unresolved D. Per the germline V gene, CDR1 is KGHDR and CDR2 is SFDVKD. V lost 4 bases and J lost 3, with 10 bases in between. The CDR3 extends over 14 amino acids.

This clone was detected only once. The chain recombines TRBV4-3 with TRBJ2-2, with a tentative D call TRBD1 (5 bases). V shed 4 bases and J shed 3 bases, with 9 bases lying between them. The CDR3 has 14 residues. CDR1 and CDR2 (germline): LGHNA, YSLEER. This chain's CDR3 is CASSRSTDTGELFF. The CDR3 DNA is TGCGCCAGCAGCCGGTCGACAGACACCGGGGAGCTGTTTTTT.

The chain joins TRBV6-2 or TRBV6-3 to TRBJ2-1, with D possibly matching TRBD2 (5 bases). The length of the CDR3 is 12 residues. Trimming took off 6 bases at V and 12 bases at J, with 15 bases between the two ends. Germline CDR1 is MNHEY and CDR2 is SVGEGT. CDR3 DNA: TGTGCCAGCAGCCCCCTAGGCGGGCCGCAGTTCTTC. This sequence encodes CASSPLGGPQFF.